The rows below give T cell receptor beta chains drawn from one sample of a study of tumor and adjacent non-tumor tissue in lung cancer. TCRdb passed the multiplex PCR reads through MiXCR, listing each CDR3 protein once. Among approximately 79,000 distinct CDR3 sequences listed, 76% were seen once. Sequenced: distant non-tumor lung tissue. These receptors all come from a man in his 70s with non-small cell lung cancer. CDR3s include the opening cysteine and the closing phenylalanine or tryptophan. D genes are given only for firm matches. The size field is filled for only some rows; it gives once, few, many or a size class.

j_gene: TRBJ2-3
abundance: NA
v_gene: TRBV6-5
d_gene: NA
CDR3aa: CASSYWGGSTDMQYF
CDR3nt: TGTGCCAGCAGTTACTGGGGCGGCTCCACAGATATGCAGTACTTT

j_gene: TRBJ1-1
abundance: medium-sized
v_gene: TRBV6-5
d_gene: NA
CDR3aa: CASKAGVNTEAFF
CDR3nt: TGTGCCAGCAAGGCAGGGGTTAACACTGAAGCTTTCTTT

j_gene: TRBJ2-3
abundance: NA
v_gene: TRBV30
d_gene: NA
CDR3aa: CAWSDRWSSTDRQYF
CDR3nt: TGTGCCTGGAGTGATCGCTGGAGCAGCACAGATAGGCAGTATTTT

j_gene: TRBJ2-3
abundance: NA
v_gene: TRBV4-2
d_gene: TRBD2
CDR3aa: CASSQDRWRGATHTQYF
CDR3nt: TGTGCCAGCAGCCAGGATCGGTGGCGGGGGGCCACACATACGCAGTATTTT

j_gene: TRBJ1-1
abundance: NA
v_gene: TRBV12-3/TRBV12-4
d_gene: NA
CDR3aa: CAITFDSHTEAFF
CDR3nt: TGTGCCATCACGTTTGACTCGCACACAGAAGCTTTCTTT

j_gene: TRBJ2-1
abundance: NA
v_gene: TRBV27
d_gene: NA
CDR3aa: CASSFLAGLPYNEQFF
CDR3nt: TGTGCCAGCAGCTTCTTGGCGGGTCTCCCCTACAATGAGCAGTTCTTC

j_gene: TRBJ1-4
abundance: many
v_gene: TRBV6-5
d_gene: TRBD1
CDR3aa: CASSLQTGGGEKLFF
CDR3nt: TGTGCCAGCAGTTTGCAGACAGGGGGAGGAGAAAAACTGTTTTTT

j_gene: TRBJ2-5
abundance: many
v_gene: TRBV4-1
d_gene: NA
CDR3aa: CASSQVQEETQYF
CDR3nt: TGCGCCAGCAGCCAAGTCCAGGAAGAGACCCAGTACTTC

j_gene: TRBJ2-2
abundance: NA
v_gene: TRBV6-2/TRBV6-3
d_gene: NA
CDR3aa: CASSYSVVGSGELFF
CDR3nt: TGTGCCAGCAGTTATTCAGTAGTGGGATCCGGGGAGTTGTTTTTT

j_gene: TRBJ2-7
abundance: many
v_gene: TRBV4-2
d_gene: NA
CDR3aa: CASSQESYSHYEQYF
CDR3nt: TGTGCCAGCAGCCAAGAGAGTTACAGCCACTACGAGCAGTACTTC

j_gene: TRBJ1-6
abundance: NA
v_gene: TRBV29-1
d_gene: TRBD1
CDR3aa: CSTKDRDWTPLHF
CDR3nt: TGCAGCACTAAGGACAGGGATTGGACACCCCTCCACTTT

j_gene: TRBJ1-6
abundance: NA
v_gene: TRBV7-9
d_gene: TRBD1
CDR3aa: CTSNLAGGYNSPLHF
CDR3nt: TGTACCAGCAACTTAGCAGGGGGCTATAATTCACCCCTCCACTTT

j_gene: TRBJ1-1
abundance: few
v_gene: TRBV5-4
d_gene: TRBD1
CDR3aa: CVSSTTGVALGNTEAFF
CDR3nt: TGTGTCAGCAGCACTACAGGGGTTGCACTAGGGAACACTGAAGCTTTCTTT

j_gene: TRBJ2-7
abundance: NA
v_gene: TRBV20-1
d_gene: NA
CDR3aa: CSARPIGRDFEQYF
CDR3nt: TGCAGTGCTAGACCCATCGGCAGGGACTTCGAGCAGTACTTC

j_gene: TRBJ2-4
abundance: NA
v_gene: TRBV20-1
d_gene: NA
CDR3aa: CSVSVKNIQYF
CDR3nt: TGCAGTGTTAGCGTAAAAAACATTCAGTACTTC

j_gene: TRBJ2-7
abundance: once
v_gene: TRBV29-1
d_gene: TRBD2
CDR3aa: CNVDVSGSSNEQYF
CDR3nt: TGCAACGTTGACGTAAGCGGGAGTTCCAATGAGCAGTACTTC

j_gene: TRBJ1-2
abundance: NA
v_gene: TRBV29-1
d_gene: NA
CDR3aa: CNVSYGQIYAF
CDR3nt: TGCAACGTTTCCTACGGACAGATCTACGCCTTC

j_gene: TRBJ1-4
abundance: NA
v_gene: TRBV4-2
d_gene: NA
CDR3aa: CASSQVPLGVANEKLSF
CDR3nt: TGTGCCAGCAGTCAAGTACCGTTGGGGGTAGCTAATGAAAAACTATCTTTT

j_gene: TRBJ2-1
abundance: NA
v_gene: TRBV4-1
d_gene: NA
CDR3aa: CVNSQGLQGPNEQFF
CDR3nt: TGCGTCAACAGCCAAGGTCTGCAGGGGCCCAATGAGCAGTTCTTC

j_gene: TRBJ2-7
abundance: NA
v_gene: TRBV11-2
d_gene: NA
CDR3aa: CVSSLYGPDQYF
CDR3nt: TGTGTCAGCAGCTTATATGGGCCGGATCAGTACTTC

j_gene: TRBJ1-6
abundance: NA
v_gene: TRBV5-4
d_gene: NA
CDR3aa: CASNITGNSNSPLHF
CDR3nt: TGTGCCAGCAACATCACAGGGAATAGTAATTCACCCCTCCACTTT

j_gene: TRBJ2-1
abundance: NA
v_gene: TRBV10-3
d_gene: NA
CDR3aa: CALGRDINEQFF
CDR3nt: TGTGCCCTCGGGCGGGATATCAATGAGCAGTTCTTC